Listed below are T cell receptor beta chains from one sample, sequenced in a study of blood T cell repertoires in COVID-19. The method was immunoSEQ multiplex PCR; TCRdb's version includes in-frame clones alone and lacks a portion of them. The sample includes about 260,000 clones, over 75% of them seen just once. Sequencing was done on a sample of peripheral blood. All receptors come from a human donor in a cohort sampled during active COVID-19. Both conserved end residues are part of each CDR3. A D gene is named only where the DNA matches it firmly. Clone sizes are given selectively: once, few, many, or a class where the clone is expanded.

TRBJ2-2,-,TRBV5-1,-,CASSLVVITRNTGELFF,TGCGCCAGCAGCTTGGTTGTAATAACGCGGAACACCGGGGAGCTGTTTTTT
TRBJ2-7,TRBD1,TRBV5-1,once,CASSLQQGNDEQYF,TGCGCCAGCAGCCTGCAACAGGGGAACGACGAGCAGTACTTC
TRBJ1-2,-,TRBV12-3/TRBV12-4,-,CASSLREGYTF,TGTGCCAGCAGCCTACGGGAAGGCTACACCTTC
TRBJ1-5,TRBD1,TRBV7-9,-,CASSSGTGGQPQHF,TGTGCCAGCAGCTCGGGGACAGGGGGTCAGCCCCAGCATTTT
TRBJ1-1,-,TRBV10-2,-,CASTGTPGGTEAFF,TGCGCCAGCACTGGTACTCCGGGTGGCACTGAAGCTTTCTTT
TRBJ1-1,TRBD1,TRBV4-1,-,CASSQEGQMIEAFF,TGCGCCAGCAGCCAAGAGGGACAGATGATTGAAGCTTTCTTT
TRBJ1-5,-,TRBV4-3,-,CASSQDSGQYNQPQHF,TGCGCCAGCAGCCAAGATTCAGGACAGTACAATCAGCCCCAGCATTTT
TRBJ2-7,TRBD1,TRBV20-1,-,CSGDRGDEQYF,TGCAGTGGAGACAGGGGCGACGAGCAGTACTTC
TRBJ2-5,TRBD1,TRBV27,-,CASSLIQGAVKTQYF,TGTGCCAGCAGTTTAATACAGGGGGCGGTTAAGACCCAGTACTTC
TRBJ2-7,TRBD2,TRBV5-4,-,CASSRLAGEYEQYF,TGTGCCAGCAGCCGACTAGCGGGGGAATACGAGCAGTACTTC
TRBJ2-6,-,TRBV7-2,-,CASSSRSTGGANVLTF,TGTGCCAGCAGTTCCCGATCGACAGGTGGGGCCAACGTCCTGACTTTC
TRBJ1-1,TRBD1,TRBV6-5,-,CASRGQMNTEAFF,TGTGCCAGCAGGGGACAGATGAACACTGAAGCTTTCTTT
TRBJ1-2,-,TRBV9,-,CASSVEGRGYNGYTF,TGTGCCAGCAGCGTAGAAGGCAGGGGATATAATGGCTACACCTTC
TRBJ1-3,-,TRBV4-3,-,CASSQDMAGAYSGNTIYF,TGCGCCAGCAGCCAAGATATGGCAGGGGCTTACTCTGGAAACACCATATATTTT